The 13 T cell receptor beta chains in this list originate from one sample, sequenced in a study of cytomegalovirus exposure and HLA in healthy donors. The PCR used 60 Vbeta and 13 Jbeta primers. This table comes from immunoSEQ multiplex PCR, and its TCRdb copy is limited to in-frame clones, with some not included. The data contain under 130,000 clones, about 83% of them singletons. Sample: PBMCs. These receptors all stem from a man aged 18 to 35 in good health and CMV-seronegative.

The DNA of the CDR3 is TGTGCCAGCCAGGGCACCTATGGCTACACCTTC. Its translation: CASQGTYGYTF. The chain has TRBV27 and TRBJ1-2; D possibly corresponds to TRBD1 (5 bases). CDR3 size: 11 residues. V lost 8 bases and J 4 bases, leaving 8 bases between the germline ends. The germline V gene encodes CDR1 MNHEY and CDR2 SMNVEV (reference sequence).

The J gene is TRBJ1-5, the V gene TRBV28; 9 positions match TRBD1. J lost 6 bases, V lost 2 bases, and 8 bases had no gene match. The CDR3 consists of 16 residues. CDR1 and CDR2 (germline): MDHEN, SYDVKM. CDR3 bases: TGTGCCAGCAGTTTACCACTGGGACAGGGAGGTCAGCCCCAGCATTTT. As protein: CASSLPLGQGGQPQHF.

CDR3 amino acids: CASSLSVGEATEAFF. DNA for the CDR3: TGTGCCAGCAGTTTATCTGTTGGGGAGGCGACTGAAGCTTTCTTT. This chain connects TRBV27 to TRBJ1-1; D remains ambiguous. CDR3 length: 15 residues. Germline CDR1 MNHEY, CDR2 SMNVEV (reference sequence). V shed 0 bases and J shed 5 bases, with 13 bases lying between them.

The chain links TRBV7-8 to TRBJ2-7, with 10 bases lining up with TRBD2. Germline V gives CDR1 SGHVS, CDR2 FQNEAQ. CDR3 length: 17 amino acids. V shed 1 base and J 5 bases; nucleotides not matched to a gene: 11. DNA for the CDR3: TGTGCCAGCAGCTTAGGCCGAAGTACTAGCGGGACGGACGAGCAGTACTTC. This sequence encodes CASSLGRSTSGTDEQYF.

V gene TRBV27 combines with J gene TRBJ2-7; 8 positions match TRBD1. The CDR3 contains 15 residues. J lost 3 bases, V lost 5 bases, and 9 bases had no gene match. Germline values: CDR1 MNHEY, CDR2 SMNVEV (reference sequence). This CDR3 reads CASSRTGIQSYEQYF. CDR3 in DNA: TGTGCCAGCAGTCGGACAGGGATCCAGAGCTACGAGCAGTACTTC.

The rearrangement uses TRBV10-1 and TRBJ2-5; 9 bases agree with TRBD1. Trimming cost V 2 bases and J 4 bases; bases outside gene matches: 5. The germline V gene has CDR1 WNHNN and CDR2 SYGVQD (reference sequence). The CDR3 covers 15 residues. This CDR3 is CASSEDRGLRETQYF. In DNA form, the CDR3 reads TGCGCCAGCAGTGAGGACAGGGGGTTGCGAGAGACCCAGTACTTC.

V is TRBV19 and J is TRBJ2-1; 8 bases are a match to TRBD1. The V segment lost 5 bases and the J segment 7 bases; nucleotides outside the gene matches: 7. This CDR3 is built from 14 residues. Looked up from germline, CDR1 is LNHDA and CDR2 is SQIVND (reference sequence). The CDR3 protein is CASSAGQGGNEQFF. DNA of the CDR3: TGTGCCAGTAGTGCTGGACAGGGTGGTAATGAGCAGTTCTTC.

V usage is TRBV5-1 and J usage is TRBJ2-5, with 9 bases matching TRBD1. J lost 5 bases, V lost 5 bases, and 13 bases had no gene match. The CDR3 loop spans 16 amino acids. Germline CDR1 and CDR2: SGHRS and YFSETQ. The CDR3 sequence is CASSRTRDRVGETQYF. CDR3 nucleotides: TGCGCCAGCAGTCGGACCCGGGACAGGGTAGGGGAGACCCAGTACTTC. The full variable domain, with the rest looked up from reference TRBV5-1 and TRBJ2-5, is KAGVTQTPRYLIKTRGQQVTLSCSPISGHRSVSWYQQTPGQGLQFLFEYFSETQRNKGNFPGRFSGRQFSNSRSEMNVSTLELGDSALYLCASSRTRDRVGETQYFGPGTRLLVL.

This rearrangement joins TRBV28 to TRBJ1-4, with a tentative D call TRBD1 (5 bases). From germline, CDR1 is MDHEN and CDR2 SYDVKM. This CDR3 contains 16 residues. V dropped 3 bases and J dropped 11 bases, with 22 bases sitting between them. CDR3 coding DNA: TGTGCCAGCAGTTTGGATGACAGAGCGGGGCGGTCGAAACTGTTTTTT. Its translation: CASSLDDRAGRSKLFF.

The V gene is TRBV19, the J gene TRBJ1-5; D perhaps matches TRBD1 (5 bases). The V gene lost 2 bases and the J gene lost 7 bases, with 6 bases spanning the gap. Germline CDR1 reads LNHDA; CDR2 reads SQIVND (reference sequence). CDR3 size: 12 residues. The CDR3 reads CASSIQGQPQHF. In DNA form, the CDR3 reads TGTGCCAGTAGTATACAGGGCCAGCCCCAGCATTTT.

V gene TRBV27 combines with J gene TRBJ2-7; TRBD2 aligns across 11 bases. This CDR3 region has 15 residues. The V gene end was trimmed by 4 bases and the J gene end by 5 bases; junction bases not matched to a gene: 7. CDR1 and CDR2 from the germline V gene are MNHEY and SMNVEV (reference sequence). The CDR3 spells CASSSVAGGVDEQYF. As DNA, the CDR3 is TGTGCCAGCAGTTCGGTAGCGGGAGGGGTCGACGAGCAGTACTTC.

The chain uses TRBV4-1 and TRBJ2-5; 9 bases fit TRBD2. The CDR3 runs to 16 residues. The germline CDR1 and CDR2 sequences are MGHRA and YSYEKL. V lost 2 bases, J lost 3 bases, and 7 bases stayed unmatched. CDR3 sequence (DNA): TGCGCCAGCAGCCAACCTTGGCGCGGGAGGGAAGAGACCCAGTACTTC. This codes for CASSQPWRGREETQYF.

The chain combines TRBV28 with TRBJ2-7, with TRBD2 as a possible D gene (6 bases). V was pared by 6 bases and J by 2 bases, with 17 bases between. The germline gives CDR1 MDHEN, CDR2 SYDVKM. The CDR3 is 15 amino acids. This chain's CDR3 is CASRTVRRGTYEQYF. The CDR3 bases are TGTGCCAGCAGGACTGTTCGGCGGGGCACCTACGAGCAGTACTTC.